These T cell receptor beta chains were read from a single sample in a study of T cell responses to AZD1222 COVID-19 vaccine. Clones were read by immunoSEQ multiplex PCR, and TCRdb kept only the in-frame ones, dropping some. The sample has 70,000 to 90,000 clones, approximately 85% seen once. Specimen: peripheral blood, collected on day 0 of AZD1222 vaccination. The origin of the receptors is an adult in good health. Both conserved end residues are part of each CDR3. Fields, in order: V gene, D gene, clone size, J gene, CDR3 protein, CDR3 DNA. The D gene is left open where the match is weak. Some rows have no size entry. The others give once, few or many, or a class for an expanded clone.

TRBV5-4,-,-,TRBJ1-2,CASSPQRGGYGYTF,TGTGCCAGCAGCCCTCAACGGGGGGGTTATGGCTACACCTTC
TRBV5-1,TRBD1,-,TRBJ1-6,CASSRLDRGGNSPLHF,TGCGCCAGCAGCCGACTAGACAGGGGAGGTAATTCACCCCTCCACTTT
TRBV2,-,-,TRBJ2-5,CASSVYQETQYF,TGTGCCAGCAGTGTCTACCAAGAGACCCAGTACTTC
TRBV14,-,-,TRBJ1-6,CASSWDGNSPLHF,TGTGCCAGCAGCTGGGACGGGAATTCACCCCTCCACTTT
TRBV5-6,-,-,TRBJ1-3,CASSLVSTQPGNTIYF,TGTGCCAGCAGCTTGGTTAGTACGCAACCGGGAAACACCATATATTTT
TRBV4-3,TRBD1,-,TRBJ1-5,CASSLELGTDRAGNQPQHF,TGCGCCAGCAGCCTTGAATTAGGGACCGACAGGGCGGGTAATCAGCCCCAGCATTTT
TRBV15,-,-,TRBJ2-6,CATSRSPGSGANVLTF,TGTGCCACCAGCAGATCCCCGGGGTCTGGGGCCAACGTCCTGACTTTC
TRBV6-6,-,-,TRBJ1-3,CASSDSGTGNTIYF,TGTGCCAGCAGTGACTCGGGCACGGGAAACACCATATATTTT
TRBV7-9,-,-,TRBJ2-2,CASSYGAAGELFF,TGTGCCAGCAGCTACGGGGCGGCCGGGGAGCTGTTTTTT
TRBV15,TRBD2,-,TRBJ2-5,CATSSGGLAGTRYQETQYF,TGTGCCACCAGCAGCGGAGGACTAGCGGGGACCCGGTACCAAGAGACCCAGTACTTC
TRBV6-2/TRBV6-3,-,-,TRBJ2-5,CASSYAATRLTQYF,TGTGCCAGCAGTTACGCAGCTACAAGATTGACCCAGTACTTC
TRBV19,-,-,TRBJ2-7,CASSMGRTAYEQYF,TGTGCCAGTAGTATGGGACGGACGGCCTACGAGCAGTACTTC
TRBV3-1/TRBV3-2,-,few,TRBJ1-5,CASSQGGVRQPQHF,TGTGCCAGCAGCCAAGGAGGGGTTCGTCAGCCCCAGCATTTT
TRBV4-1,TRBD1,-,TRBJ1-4,CASSPGTGEEKLFF,TGCGCCAGCAGCCCCGGGACAGGGGAAGAAAAACTGTTTTTT
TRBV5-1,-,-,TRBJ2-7,CASSLDSSAYEQYF,TGCGCCAGCAGCCTAGACAGTTCAGCCTACGAGCAGTACTTC
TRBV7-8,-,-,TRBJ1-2,CASSYPGRGESNYGYTF,TGTGCCAGCAGTTACCCCGGGAGGGGGGAATCTAACTATGGCTACACCTTC
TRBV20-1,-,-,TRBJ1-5,CSASVGRNQPQHF,TGCAGTGCTAGTGTGGGACGCAATCAGCCCCAGCATTTT
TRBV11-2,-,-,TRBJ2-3,CVSSRIRSTDTQYF,TGTGTCAGCTCCCGAATTCGGAGCACAGATACGCAGTATTTT
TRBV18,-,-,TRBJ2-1,CASSPGQAAYNEQFF,TGTGCCAGCTCACCGGGGCAGGCCGCCTACAATGAGCAGTTCTTC
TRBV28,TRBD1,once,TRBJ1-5,CASSRRTGDSQPQHF,TGTGCCAGCAGTCGTCGGACAGGGGACAGTCAGCCCCAGCATTTT
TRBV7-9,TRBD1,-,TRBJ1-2,CASSPQGQGGSGYTF,TGTGCCAGCAGCCCTCAAGGACAGGGGGGTTCTGGCTACACCTTC
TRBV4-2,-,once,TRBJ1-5,CASSQEWGQILNQPQHF,TGTGCCAGCAGCCAAGAGTGGGGCCAGATCCTCAATCAGCCCCAGCATTTT
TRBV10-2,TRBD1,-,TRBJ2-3,CASSIHRGDTQYF,TGCGCCAGCAGTATACACAGGGGAGATACGCAGTATTTT
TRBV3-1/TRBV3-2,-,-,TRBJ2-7,CASSLLRAGRAYEQYF,TGTGCCAGCAGCCTCCTTCGCGCGGGCAGAGCCTACGAGCAGTACTTC